The next 29 T cell receptor beta chains were all read from a single sample in a study of beta chain features in type 1 diabetes. The study's findings and limits: TCRB CDR3s from Type 1 diabetes patients were moderately but significantly shorter in all four CD4+ subsets.

What was sequenced were expressed TCRB transcripts, since all of the isolated RNA had been reverse transcribed. TCRdb's table, derived via immunoSEQ multiplex PCR, lists solely in-frame clones and lacks some. The table shows a few hundred thousand clones, with 16% occurring only once. Antigens for these TCRs are unknown. Sequenced material: naive CD4+ T cells from blood. Receptors originate from a man aged 25 to 40 with type 1 diabetes.

In this sample, this clone turned up a few times. The chain combines TRBV7-2 with TRBJ2-7; D is possibly TRBD1 or TRBD2 (6 bases each). This CDR3 spans 12 amino acids. Trimming stripped 6 bases from V and 3 bases from J, with 9 bases between. The germline CDR1 and CDR2 sequences are SGHTA and FQGNSA. CDR3 bases: TGTGCCAGCAGGGGGGGCAGCTACGAGCAGTACTTC. It specifies CASRGGSYEQYF.

In DNA form, the CDR3 reads TGTGCCTGGAGTGTAGGCGGTGAGCAGTTCTTC. Protein product: CAWSVGGEQFF. J is TRBJ2-1 and V is TRBV30; D remains ambiguous. The V end was cut by 0 bases, the J end by 9 bases, with 6 bases between. The CDR3 contains 11 residues. Germline values: CDR1 GTSNPN, CDR2 SVGIG (reference sequence).

This rearrangement joins TRBV30 to TRBJ1-5; D is unresolved. The CDR3 runs 13 residues. The V gene's germline CDR1 is GTSNPN and CDR2 SVGIG (reference sequence). V was cut by 1 base and J by 6 bases, with 10 bases left in between. DNA of the CDR3: TGTGCCTGGAGTGGGAGGGTTCTTCAGCCCCAGCATTTT. Translated: CAWSGRVLQPQHF.

The chain has TRBV5-6 and TRBJ2-3; 10 bases line up with TRBD1. Germline V gene sequence: CDR1 SGHDT, CDR2 YYEEEE. The CDR3 extends over 16 amino acids. The V gene end was trimmed by 4 bases and the J gene end by 3 bases; junction bases not matched to a gene: 8. The CDR3 here is CASSPGTGARTDTQYF. CDR3 in DNA: TGTGCCAGCAGCCCGGGGACAGGGGCGAGGACAGATACGCAGTATTTT.

This clone was counted only a few times. The chain has TRBV7-9 and TRBJ2-7, with TRBD1 identical over 7 bases. There are 13 residues in the CDR3. From germline, CDR1 is SEHNR and CDR2 FQNEAQ (reference sequence). V was clipped by 3 bases and J by 2 bases; unmatched bases: 1. The CDR3 region has the DNA TGTGCCAGCAGCTTTGACAGGGCCTACGAGCAGTACTTC. As protein: CASSFDRAYEQYF.

This clone has a handful of counts. The rearrangement links TRBV6-5 to TRBJ1-2; TRBD1 aligns across 7 bases. The CDR3 consists of 13 residues. The J segment lost 6 bases and the V segment lost 4 bases, leaving 5 bases of the junction unmatched. Germline CDR1 reads MNHEY; CDR2 reads SVGAGI. The chain's CDR3 is CASSSGTVHGYTF. CDR3 nucleotides: TGTGCCAGCAGTTCCGGGACAGTCCATGGCTACACCTTC.

J is TRBJ2-4 and V is TRBV7-9, with D possibly being TRBD1 (5 bases). Deletions cut 3 bases from V and 2 bases from J, with 11 bases between. The CDR3 has 15 residues. Germline V gene lookup returns CDR1 SEHNR and CDR2 FQNEAQ (reference sequence). CDR3 in amino acids: CASSFGRVTKNIQYF. The DNA for the CDR3 is TGTGCCAGCAGCTTTGGCAGGGTAACCAAAAACATTCAGTACTTC.

This clone was seen a few times. This sequence joins TRBV30 and TRBJ1-5, with 10 bases identical to TRBD1. The V segment lost 5 bases and the J segment 5 bases; nucleotides outside the gene matches: 3. This CDR3 has 13 amino acids. The V gene's germline CDR1 is GTSNPN and CDR2 SVGIG (reference sequence). For the CDR3, the DNA is TGTGCCTGGGACAGGGGGCTGGATCAGCCCCAGCATTTT. Its protein is CAWDRGLDQPQHF.

This clone turned up a few times. The chain is built from TRBV11-2 and TRBJ2-2; maybe TRBD2 (5 bases). V lost 1 base and J 4 bases, leaving 10 bases between the germline ends. The CDR3 sequence is 15 residues long. Germline V gives CDR1 SGHAT, CDR2 FQNNGV. The CDR3 loop is CASSLGWTSTGELFF. The CDR3 DNA is TGTGCCAGCAGCTTAGGGTGGACTTCCACCGGGGAGCTGTTTTTT.

V gene TRBV28 combines with J gene TRBJ2-7; 8 positions agree with TRBD1. The J segment lost 3 bases and the V segment lost 2 bases, leaving 9 bases of the junction unmatched. Per germline, CDR1 MDHEN and CDR2 SYDVKM. The CDR3 is made up of 16 amino acids. This chain's CDR3 is CASSLAAGGKDYEQYF. The CDR3, as DNA: TGTGCCAGCAGTTTAGCCGCAGGGGGCAAAGACTACGAGCAGTACTTC. Full variable domain (missing parts from reference TRBV28 and TRBJ2-7): DVKVTQSSRYLVKRTGEKVFLECVQDMDHENMFWYRQDPGLGLRLIYFSYDVKMKEKGDIPEGYSVSREKKERFSLILESASTNQTSMYLCASSLAAGGKDYEQYFGPGTRLTVT.

The rearrangement uses TRBV30 and TRBJ1-2; D uncertain. The CDR3 has 13 residues. Deletions cut 0 bases from V and 2 bases from J, with 7 bases between. CDR1 GTSNPN and CDR2 SVGIG come from the germline V gene (reference sequence). CDR3 region: CAWSVHPNYGYTF. The CDR3 DNA reads as TGTGCCTGGAGTGTACACCCGAACTATGGCTACACCTTC.

There are a few counts of this clone. V gene TRBV2 combines with J gene TRBJ2-6; D uncertain. The V end lost 0 bases, the J end lost 1 base, and 4 bases lay between the germline ends. This CDR3 contains 15 residues. Per germline, CDR1 SNHLY and CDR2 FYNNEI. CDR3 amino acids: CASSEAWSGANVLTF. In DNA, the CDR3 is TGTGCCAGCAGTGAAGCGTGGTCTGGGGCCAACGTCCTGACTTTC.

Only a few counts were recorded for this clone. CDR3 in amino acids: CASSDQGNTEAFF. CDR3 coding DNA: TGTGCCAGCAGTGACCAGGGGAACACTGAAGCTTTCTTT. J is TRBJ1-1 and V is TRBV6-4, with D perhaps TRBD1 (5 bases). CDR1 is MRHNA and CDR2 is SNTAGT in the germline V gene. The CDR3 sequence is 13 residues long. V lost 2 bases and J 1 base, leaving 5 bases between the germline ends.

The rearrangement uses TRBV25-1 and TRBJ2-7, with D possibly being TRBD1 (5 bases). This CDR3 comprises 15 residues. V was trimmed by 4 bases and J by 2 bases, leaving 15 bases between them. Germline CDR1 reads MGHDK; CDR2 reads SYGVNS. CDR3 nucleotide sequence: TGTGCCAGCAGTGCAAAAGGGGCCGGCACCTACGAGCAGTACTTC. Translation gives CASSAKGAGTYEQYF.

This clone was counted a few times. The genes are TRBV6-5 and TRBJ2-4; D ambiguous. The germline V and J ends were trimmed by 1 base and 5 bases, with 15 bases remaining between them. CDR1 is MNHEY and CDR2 is SVGAGI in the germline V gene. This CDR3 is 16 amino acids long. CDR3 amino acids: CASSYYSPTGENIQYF. CDR3 sequence (DNA): TGTGCCAGCAGTTACTACAGCCCCACGGGTGAAAACATTCAGTACTTC.

The chain recombines TRBV18 with TRBJ2-3, with D unclear. The CDR3 spans 14 residues. Germline V lookup: CDR1 KGHSH, CDR2 LQKENI. Trimming shortened V by 3 bases and J by 2 bases, and 9 bases separated the two germline ends. CDR3 in amino acids: CASSPAVLTDTQYF. The CDR3 region has the DNA TGTGCCAGCTCACCCGCAGTCCTCACAGATACGCAGTATTTT.

This clone was seen only a few times. The chain couples TRBV7-3 to TRBJ1-5; tentatively, D is TRBD1 (5 bases). Germline CDR1 SGHTA, CDR2 FQGTGA. The CDR3 contains 14 residues. The V end lost 2 bases, the J end lost 2 bases, and 7 bases lay between the germline ends. CDR3 protein: CASSLQGRNQPQHF. The CDR3 DNA follows: TGTGCCAGCAGCTTACAGGGACGCAATCAGCCCCAGCATTTT.

The rearrangement uses TRBV14 and TRBJ1-1; D unresolved. The CDR3 spans 11 residues. CDR1 is SGHDN and CDR2 is FVKESK in the germline V gene. Trimming removed 4 bases at V and 4 bases at J, with 4 bases between. CDR3 nucleotides: TGTGCCAGCAGCCTACTCACTGAAGCTTTCTTT. It translates to CASSLLTEAFF.

The sample holds a few counts of this clone. This chain links TRBV9 with TRBJ1-2, with D possibly TRBD1 on 6 matching bases. V dropped 0 bases and J dropped 2 bases, with 8 bases sitting between them. Per the germline V gene, CDR1 is SGDLS and CDR2 is YYNGEE. The CDR3 has 14 amino acids. CDR3 residues: CASSVGQENYGYTF. The CDR3 DNA is TGTGCCAGCAGCGTAGGACAGGAGAACTATGGCTACACCTTC. Combining the CDR3 with reference TRBV9 and TRBJ1-2 gives the whole variable domain DSGVTQTPKHLITATGQRVTLRCSPRSGDLSVYWYQQSLDQGLQFLIQYYNGEERAKGNILERFSAQQFPDLHSELNLSSLELGDSALYFCASSVGQENYGYTFGSGTRLTVV.

This clone has a handful of counts. The rearrangement links TRBV7-2 to TRBJ2-3; 7 bases agree with TRBD1. The CDR3 has 14 residues. The V segment lost 3 bases and the J segment 7 bases; nucleotides outside the gene matches: 7. Germline CDR1 reads SGHTA; CDR2 reads FQGNSA. The CDR3 DNA follows: TGTGCCAGCAGCTTGAGACAGGGAGCTAATACGCAGTATTTT. Its translation: CASSLRQGANTQYF.

This clone has more than one count but fewer than ten. The sample contains more than one DNA sequence encoding this CDR3. This chain joins TRBV29-1 and TRBJ2-5, with a possible D match to TRBD2 (6 bases). CDR3 size: 12 residues. V was clipped by 6 bases and J by 3 bases, with 11 bases between them. The germline CDR1 and CDR2 sequences are SQVTM and ANQGSEA. CDR3: CSVRGGEETQYF. Written as DNA, the CDR3 is TGCAGCGTCCGGGGCGGGGAAGAGACCCAGTACTTC. Based on the CDR3 plus reference TRBV29-1 and TRBJ2-5, the full variable domain is SAVISQKPSRDICQRGTSLTIQCQVDSQVTMMFWYRQQPGQSLTLIATANQGSEATYESGFVIDKFPISRPNLTFSTLTVSNMSPEDSSIYLCSVRGGEETQYFGPGTRLLVL.

The chain carries TRBV5-1 and TRBJ2-3; no clear D. The CDR3 runs 15 residues. V was cut by 0 bases and J by 0 bases, with 8 bases left in between. CDR1 and CDR2 (germline): SGHRS, YFSETQ. The CDR3 DNA reads as TGCGCCAGCAGCTTGGACAGCTTGAGCACAGATACGCAGTATTTT. This sequence encodes CASSLDSLSTDTQYF.

This clone was seen a handful of times. This chain links TRBV7-9 with TRBJ2-1, with TRBD2 matching over 12 bases. The junction had 6 bases not matched to a gene; V was cut back by 7 bases and J by 2 bases. Germline CDR1 is SEHNR and CDR2 is FQNEAQ (reference sequence). CDR3 length: 16 residues. CDR3 protein: CASTKTSGSTYNEQFF. DNA of the CDR3: TGTGCCAGCACCAAGACTAGCGGGAGTACCTACAATGAGCAGTTCTTC.

This clone turned up a few times. The sample holds other DNA sequences that translate to the same CDR3. The chain combines TRBV28 with TRBJ2-5; D remains unclear. The germline CDR1 and CDR2 sequences are MDHEN and SYDVKM. The CDR3 covers 11 residues. Deletions cut 2 bases from V and 5 bases from J, with 3 bases between. The CDR3 DNA follows: TGTGCCAGCAGTTTAGGGGAGACCCAGTACTTC. Its protein is CASSLGETQYF.

This clone was detected a few times. The genes are TRBV20-1 and TRBJ2-1; D remains unclear. The CDR3 has 11 residues. Trimming took off 2 bases at V and 10 bases at J, with 9 bases between the two ends. From germline, CDR1 is DFQATT and CDR2 SNEGSKA (reference sequence). The chain's CDR3 is CSARYQSEQFF. The CDR3 DNA follows: TGCAGTGCTAGATATCAAAGCGAGCAGTTCTTC.

The chain couples TRBV18 to TRBJ1-2; D not certain. Trimming took 0 bases from V and 8 from J, leaving 13 bases between them. The CDR3 is made up of 14 amino acids. Germline V gene data show CDR1 as KGHSH and CDR2 as LQKENI. The CDR3 here is CASSPPYRELGYTF. The CDR3 nucleotides are TGTGCCAGCTCACCACCGTATAGGGAACTAGGCTACACCTTC.

V usage is TRBV29-1 and J usage is TRBJ1-4; possibly TRBD1 for D (6 bases). The V end was cut by 5 bases, the J end by 0 bases, with 10 bases between. Germline values: CDR1 SQVTM, CDR2 ANQGSEA. This CDR3 region has 14 residues. The CDR3 nucleotides read TGCAGCGTTTGGACAGTTGCAACTAATGAAAAACTGTTTTTT. It yields the protein CSVWTVATNEKLFF.

This chain links TRBV7-9 with TRBJ1-1; D uncertain. The germline CDR1 and CDR2 sequences are SEHNR and FQNEAQ (reference sequence). Trimming left V 5 bases short and J 2 bases short, with 6 bases between. There are 12 residues in the CDR3. The CDR3 here is CASSPLNTEAFF. Written as DNA, the CDR3 is TGTGCCAGCAGCCCTCTAAACACTGAAGCTTTCTTT.

This clone was seen only a few times. J is TRBJ2-5 and V is TRBV9; D remains ambiguous. Germline V gives CDR1 SGDLS, CDR2 YYNGEE. The CDR3 is 14 residues long. V dropped 4 bases and J dropped 5 bases, with 15 bases sitting between them. The CDR3 protein is CASSPGGELETQYF. CDR3 sequence (DNA): TGTGCCAGCAGCCCAGGTGGGGAATTGGAGACCCAGTACTTC.